This T cell receptor (beta chain) stems from a study of cytomegalovirus exposure and HLA in healthy donors. General study findings and limits: Cytomegalovirus status was reportedly diagnosed by the classifier with high sensitivity and specificity. In vitro data verified a few CMV-associated chains as specific for CMV antigens. Rare sequences made up most TCRs, while some public TCRs were found in many donors.

Germline V gene lookup returns CDR1 GTSNPN and CDR2 SVGIG (reference sequence). Trimming took off 0 bases at V and 8 bases at J, with 13 bases between the two ends. There are 13 residues in the CDR3. In regard to this clone: Its antigen is unknown.

Profiling relied on immunoSEQ multiplex PCR, and the TCRdb table lists in-frame clones only, not all of them. This table holds approximately 200,000 clones, about 90% found once. The donors belonged to the roughly 110-subject validation cohort, separate from the roughly 650-subject first cohort. The source material was PBMCs. The clonotype comes from a young woman in good health and CMV-seronegative. The chain is built from TRBV30 and TRBJ1-2; tentative D call: TRBD1 (5 bases). The CDR3 nucleotides are TGTGCCTGGAGTGTAAGCCAGGGCCGCGGCTACACCTTC. Amino acid sequence: CAWSVSQGRGYTF.